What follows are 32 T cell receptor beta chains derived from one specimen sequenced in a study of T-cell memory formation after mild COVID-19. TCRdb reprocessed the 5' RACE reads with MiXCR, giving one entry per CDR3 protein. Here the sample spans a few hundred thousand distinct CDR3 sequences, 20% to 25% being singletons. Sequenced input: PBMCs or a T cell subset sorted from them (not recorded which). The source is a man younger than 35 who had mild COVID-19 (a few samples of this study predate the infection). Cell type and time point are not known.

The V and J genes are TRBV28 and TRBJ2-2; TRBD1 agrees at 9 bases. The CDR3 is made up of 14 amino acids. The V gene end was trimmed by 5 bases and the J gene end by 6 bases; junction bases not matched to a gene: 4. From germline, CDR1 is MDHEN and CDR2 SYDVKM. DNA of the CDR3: TGTGCCAGCAGTACCACAGGGGGCCCCGGGGAGCTGTTTTTT. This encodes CASSTTGGPGELFF.

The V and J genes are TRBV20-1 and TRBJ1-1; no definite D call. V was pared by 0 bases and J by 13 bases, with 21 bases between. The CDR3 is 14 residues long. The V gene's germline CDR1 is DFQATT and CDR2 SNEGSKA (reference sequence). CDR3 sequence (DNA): TGCAGTGCTAGAGATCAGGCCAGCGAGGTGAATGATTTCTTT. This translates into CSARDQASEVNDFF.

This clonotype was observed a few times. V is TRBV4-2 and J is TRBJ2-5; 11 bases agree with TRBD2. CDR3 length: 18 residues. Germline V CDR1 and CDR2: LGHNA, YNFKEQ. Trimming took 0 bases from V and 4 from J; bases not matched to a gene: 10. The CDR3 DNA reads TGTGCCAGCAGCCAAGATCGGCTAGCGGGGGGTCGGGCAGAGACCCAGTACTTC. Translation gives CASSQDRLAGGRAETQYF.

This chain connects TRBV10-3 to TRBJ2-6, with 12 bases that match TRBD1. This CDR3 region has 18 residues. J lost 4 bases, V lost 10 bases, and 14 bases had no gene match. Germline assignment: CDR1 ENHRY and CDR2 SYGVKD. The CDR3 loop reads CATTLTGTGGLGANVLTF. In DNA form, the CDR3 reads TGTGCCACAACTCTTACGGGGACAGGGGGCCTAGGGGCCAACGTCCTGACTTTC.

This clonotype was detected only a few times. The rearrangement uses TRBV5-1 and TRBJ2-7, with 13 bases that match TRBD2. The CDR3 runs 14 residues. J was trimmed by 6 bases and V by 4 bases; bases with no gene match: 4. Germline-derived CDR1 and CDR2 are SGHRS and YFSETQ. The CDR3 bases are TGCGCCAGCAGCCCGGGACTAGCGGGGACCGAGCAGTACGTC. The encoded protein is CASSPGLAGTEQYV.

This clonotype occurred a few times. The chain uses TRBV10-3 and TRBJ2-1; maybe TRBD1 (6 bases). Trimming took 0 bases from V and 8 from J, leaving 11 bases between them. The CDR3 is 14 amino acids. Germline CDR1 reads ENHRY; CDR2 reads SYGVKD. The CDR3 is CAISESRGSYEQFF. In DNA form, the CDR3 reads TGTGCCATCAGTGAGTCAAGGGGGTCTTATGAGCAGTTCTTC.

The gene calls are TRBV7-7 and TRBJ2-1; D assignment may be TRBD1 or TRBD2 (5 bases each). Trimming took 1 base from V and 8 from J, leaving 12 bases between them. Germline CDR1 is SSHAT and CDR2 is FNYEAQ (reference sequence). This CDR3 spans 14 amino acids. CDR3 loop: CASSLGPLGDEQFF. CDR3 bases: TGTGCCAGCAGCTTAGGACCCCTGGGGGATGAGCAGTTCTTC.

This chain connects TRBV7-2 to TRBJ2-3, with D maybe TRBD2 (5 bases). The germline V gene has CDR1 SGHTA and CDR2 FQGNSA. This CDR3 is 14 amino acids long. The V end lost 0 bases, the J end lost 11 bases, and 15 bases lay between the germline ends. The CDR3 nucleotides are TGTGCCAGCAGCTTAGCCAGCGCGGTTAGCGTGCAGTATTTT. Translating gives CASSLASAVSVQYF. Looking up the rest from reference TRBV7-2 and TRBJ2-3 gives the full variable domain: GAGVSQSPSNKVTEKGKDVELRCDPISGHTALYWYRQSLGQGLEFLIYFQGNSAPDKSGLPSDRFSAERTGGSVSTLTIQRTQQEDSAVYLCASSLASAVSVQYFGPGTRLTVL.

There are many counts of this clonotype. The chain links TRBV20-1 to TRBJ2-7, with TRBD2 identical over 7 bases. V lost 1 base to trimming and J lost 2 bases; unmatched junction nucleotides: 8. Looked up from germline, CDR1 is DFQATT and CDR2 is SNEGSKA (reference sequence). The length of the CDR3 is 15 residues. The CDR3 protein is CSARAAEGGAYEQYF. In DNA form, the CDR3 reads TGCAGTGCTAGAGCTGCGGAGGGAGGGGCCTACGAGCAGTACTTC.

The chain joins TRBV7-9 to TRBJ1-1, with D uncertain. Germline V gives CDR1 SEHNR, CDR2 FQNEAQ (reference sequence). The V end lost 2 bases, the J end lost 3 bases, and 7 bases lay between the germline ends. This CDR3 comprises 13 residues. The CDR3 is CASSLYGYTEAFF. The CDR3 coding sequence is TGTGCCAGCAGCTTATATGGGTACACTGAAGCTTTCTTT. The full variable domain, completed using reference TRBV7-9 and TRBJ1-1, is DTGVSQNPRHKITKRGQNVTFRCDPISEHNRLYWYRQTLGQGPEFLTYFQNEAQLEKSRLLSDRFSAERPKGSFSTLEIQRTEQGDSAMYLCASSLYGYTEAFFGQGTRLTVV.

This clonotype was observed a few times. The DNA of the CDR3 is TGCGCCAGCAGCTTGGAACTAGCATCAGATACGCAGTATTTT. Translated, it gives CASSLELASDTQYF. This sequence joins TRBV5-1 and TRBJ2-3, with D perhaps TRBD2 (6 bases). CDR3 size: 14 residues. Germline V gene lookup returns CDR1 SGHRS and CDR2 YFSETQ. V was pared by 0 bases and J by 4 bases, with 9 bases between.

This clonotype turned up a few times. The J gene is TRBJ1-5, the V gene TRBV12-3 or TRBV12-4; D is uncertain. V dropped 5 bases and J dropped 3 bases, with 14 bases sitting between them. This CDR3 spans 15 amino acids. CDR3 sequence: CASSPSRRANQPQHF. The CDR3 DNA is TGTGCCAGCAGTCCCAGTCGACGGGCCAATCAGCCCCAGCATTTT.

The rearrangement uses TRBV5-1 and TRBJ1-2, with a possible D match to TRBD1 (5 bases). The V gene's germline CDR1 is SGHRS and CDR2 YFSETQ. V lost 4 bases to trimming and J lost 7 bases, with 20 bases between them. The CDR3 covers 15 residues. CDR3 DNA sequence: TGCGCCAGCAGCCAGACGCCGGGACTAGGCTTTGGCTACACCTTC. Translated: CASSQTPGLGFGYTF.

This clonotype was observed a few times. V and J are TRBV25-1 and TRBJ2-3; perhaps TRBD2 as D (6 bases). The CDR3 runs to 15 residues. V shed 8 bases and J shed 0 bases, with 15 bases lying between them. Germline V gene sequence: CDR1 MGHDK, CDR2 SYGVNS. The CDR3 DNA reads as TGTGCCAGCCAGTTGGGGGGATCTAGCACAGATACGCAGTATTTT. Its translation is CASQLGGSSTDTQYF. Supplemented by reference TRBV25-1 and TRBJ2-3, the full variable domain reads EADIYQTPRYLVIGTGKKITLECSQTMGHDKMYWYQQDPGMELHLIHYSYGVNSTEKGDLSSESTVSRIRTEHFPLTLESARPSHTSQYLCASQLGGSSTDTQYFGPGTRLTVL.

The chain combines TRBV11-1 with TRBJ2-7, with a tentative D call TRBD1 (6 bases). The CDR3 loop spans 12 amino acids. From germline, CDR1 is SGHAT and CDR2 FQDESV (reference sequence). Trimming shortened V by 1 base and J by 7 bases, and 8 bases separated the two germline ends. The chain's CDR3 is CASSLGGQEQYV. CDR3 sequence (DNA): TGTGCCAGCAGCTTAGGGGGGCAAGAGCAGTACGTC.

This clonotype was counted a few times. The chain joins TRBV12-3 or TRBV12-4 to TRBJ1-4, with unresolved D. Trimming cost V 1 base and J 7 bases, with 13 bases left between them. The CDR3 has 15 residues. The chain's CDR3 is CASSLEGVGSEKLFF. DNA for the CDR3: TGTGCCAGCAGTTTAGAGGGAGTAGGAAGTGAAAAACTGTTTTTT.

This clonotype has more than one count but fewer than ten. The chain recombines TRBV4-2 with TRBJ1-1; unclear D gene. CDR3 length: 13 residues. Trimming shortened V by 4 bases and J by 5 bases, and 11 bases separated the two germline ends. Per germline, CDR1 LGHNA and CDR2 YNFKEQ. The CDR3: CASSLGGKTEAFF. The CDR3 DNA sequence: TGTGCCAGCAGCCTCGGCGGGAAAACTGAAGCTTTCTTT.

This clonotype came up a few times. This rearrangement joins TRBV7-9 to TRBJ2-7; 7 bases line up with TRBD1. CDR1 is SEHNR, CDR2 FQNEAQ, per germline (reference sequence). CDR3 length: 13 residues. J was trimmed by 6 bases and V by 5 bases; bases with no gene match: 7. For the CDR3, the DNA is TGTGCCAGCAGCCCAGGGACAGTGGGCGAGCAGTACGTC. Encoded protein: CASSPGTVGEQYV.

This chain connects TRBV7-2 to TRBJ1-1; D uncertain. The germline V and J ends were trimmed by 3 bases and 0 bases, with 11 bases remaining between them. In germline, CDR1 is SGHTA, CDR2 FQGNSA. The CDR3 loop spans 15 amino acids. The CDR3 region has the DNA TGTGCCAGCAGCTTTAACGGGATTATGAACACTGAAGCTTTCTTT. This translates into CASSFNGIMNTEAFF.

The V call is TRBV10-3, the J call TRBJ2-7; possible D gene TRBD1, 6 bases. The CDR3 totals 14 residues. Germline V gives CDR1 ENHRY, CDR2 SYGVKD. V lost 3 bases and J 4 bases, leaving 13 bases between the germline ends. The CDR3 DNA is TGTGCCATCAGTGATCCCCCAGGGGCGTACGAGCAGTACTTC. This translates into CAISDPPGAYEQYF.

This chain's CDR3 is CASSSASRVGDYEQYF. The CDR3 coding sequence is TGTGCCAGCAGCTCCGCCTCCAGGGTTGGGGACTACGAGCAGTACTTC. This rearrangement joins TRBV11-2 to TRBJ2-7, with D possibly matching TRBD1 (5 bases). Between the trimmed V and J ends, which lost 4 bases and 3 bases, there was a span of 19 bases. Germline CDR1 reads SGHAT; CDR2 reads FQNNGV. The CDR3 is 16 residues long. Drawing the rest from reference TRBV11-2 and TRBJ2-7, the complete variable domain is EAGVAQSPRYKIIEKRQSVAFWCNPISGHATLYWYQQILGQGPKLLIQFQNNGVVDDSQLPKDRFSAERLKGVDSTLKIQPAKLEDSAVYLCASSSASRVGDYEQYFGPGTRLTVT.

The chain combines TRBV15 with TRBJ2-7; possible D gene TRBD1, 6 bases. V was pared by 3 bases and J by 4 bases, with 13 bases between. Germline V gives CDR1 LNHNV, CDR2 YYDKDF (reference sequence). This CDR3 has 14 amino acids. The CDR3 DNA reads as TGTGCCACCAGCAGTAGACAGGCCCTATACGAGCAGTACGTC. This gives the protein CATSSRQALYEQYV.

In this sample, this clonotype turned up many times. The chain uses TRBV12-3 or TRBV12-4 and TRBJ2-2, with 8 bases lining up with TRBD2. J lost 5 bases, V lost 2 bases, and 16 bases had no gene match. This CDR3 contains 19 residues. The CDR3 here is CASSLRLLRGAPGTGELFF. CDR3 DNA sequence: TGTGCCAGCAGTTTAAGATTGTTGCGGGGGGCCCCTGGGACCGGGGAGCTGTTTTTT.

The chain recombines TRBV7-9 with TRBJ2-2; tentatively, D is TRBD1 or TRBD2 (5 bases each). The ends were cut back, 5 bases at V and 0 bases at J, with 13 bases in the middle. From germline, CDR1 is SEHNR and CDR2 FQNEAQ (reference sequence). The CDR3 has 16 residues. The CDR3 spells CASSHRDDTNTGELFF. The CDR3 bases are TGTGCCAGCAGCCATAGGGACGACACGAACACCGGGGAGCTGTTTTTT.

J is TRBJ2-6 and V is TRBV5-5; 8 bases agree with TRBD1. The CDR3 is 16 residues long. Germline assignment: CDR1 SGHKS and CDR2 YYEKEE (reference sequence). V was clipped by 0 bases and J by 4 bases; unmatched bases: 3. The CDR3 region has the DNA TGTGCCAGCAGCTTGGGGACAGGGCTCGGGGCCAACGTCCTGACTTTC. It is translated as CASSLGTGLGANVLTF.

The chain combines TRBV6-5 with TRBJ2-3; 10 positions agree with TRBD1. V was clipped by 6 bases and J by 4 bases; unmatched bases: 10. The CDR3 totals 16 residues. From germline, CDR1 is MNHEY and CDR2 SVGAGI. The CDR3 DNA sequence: TGTGCCAGCAGCCGGGGACAGGGGTTGGTCGCAGATACGCAGTATTTT. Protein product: CASSRGQGLVADTQYF.

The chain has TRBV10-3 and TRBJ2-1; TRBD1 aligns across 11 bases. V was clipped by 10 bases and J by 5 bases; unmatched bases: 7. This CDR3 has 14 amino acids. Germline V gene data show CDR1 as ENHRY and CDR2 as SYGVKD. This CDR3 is CATGDRGTDNEQFF. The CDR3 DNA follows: TGTGCCACAGGGGACAGGGGGACAGACAATGAGCAGTTCTTC.

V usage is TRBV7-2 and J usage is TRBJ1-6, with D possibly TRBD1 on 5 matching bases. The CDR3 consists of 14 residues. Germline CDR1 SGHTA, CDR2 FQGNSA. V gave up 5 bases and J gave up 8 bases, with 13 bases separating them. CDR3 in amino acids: CASSLRVMDSPLHF. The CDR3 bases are TGTGCCAGCAGCCTCAGGGTAATGGATTCACCCCTCCACTTT.

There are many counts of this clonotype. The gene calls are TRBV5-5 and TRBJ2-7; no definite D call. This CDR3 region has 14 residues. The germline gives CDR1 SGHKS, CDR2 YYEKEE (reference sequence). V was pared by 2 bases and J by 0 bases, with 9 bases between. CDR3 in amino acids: CASSLGPVSYEQYF. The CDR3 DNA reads TGTGCCAGCAGCTTAGGTCCGGTCTCCTACGAGCAGTACTTC.

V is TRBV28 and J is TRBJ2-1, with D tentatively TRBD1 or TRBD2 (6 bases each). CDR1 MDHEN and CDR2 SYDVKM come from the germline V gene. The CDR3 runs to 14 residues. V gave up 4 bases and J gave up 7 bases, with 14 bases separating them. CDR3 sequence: CASSSQGGMNEQFF. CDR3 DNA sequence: TGTGCCAGCAGTTCTCAAGGGGGGATGAATGAGCAGTTCTTC. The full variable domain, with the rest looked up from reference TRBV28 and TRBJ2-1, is DVKVTQSSRYLVKRTGEKVFLECVQDMDHENMFWYRQDPGLGLRLIYFSYDVKMKEKGDIPEGYSVSREKKERFSLILESASTNQTSMYLCASSSQGGMNEQFFGPGTRLTVL.

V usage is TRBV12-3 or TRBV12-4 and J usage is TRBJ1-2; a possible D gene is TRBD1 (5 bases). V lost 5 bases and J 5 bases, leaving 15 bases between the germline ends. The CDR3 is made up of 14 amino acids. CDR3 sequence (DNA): TGTGCCAGCAGTATCCCCGGGGCGAGTTATGGCTACACCTTC. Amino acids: CASSIPGASYGYTF.

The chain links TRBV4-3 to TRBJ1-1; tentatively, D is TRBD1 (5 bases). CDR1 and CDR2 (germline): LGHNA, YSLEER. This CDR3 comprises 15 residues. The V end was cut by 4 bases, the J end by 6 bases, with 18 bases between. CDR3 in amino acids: CASSRGVGEGAEAFF. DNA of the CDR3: TGCGCCAGCAGCCGAGGCGTGGGGGAAGGAGCTGAAGCTTTCTTT.